This is a list of T cell receptor beta chains from one sample in a study of beta chain features in type 1 diabetes. Method: immunoSEQ multiplex PCR; TCRdb's copy keeps in-frame clones and lacks some. The sample carries about 710,000 clones, around an eighth recorded once. The sequenced sample consisted of naive CD4+ T cells from blood. The receptors originated from a man younger than 35 with type 1 diabetes. Each CDR3 is given with its conserved first and last residue. Where a row states a size, it is once, few, many or the class of an expanded clone; other rows omit it.

V gene	clone size	J gene	CDR3 protein
TRBV30	NA	TRBJ1-6	CAWSVQGYSPLHF
TRBV27	NA	TRBJ2-1	CASRGLAGDPWGYNEQFF
TRBV7-3	few	TRBJ2-3	CASSLGGTDTQYF
TRBV29-1	few	TRBJ2-1	CSVDSLGGGYNEQFF
TRBV5-1	NA	TRBJ2-7	CASSLGQILEQYF
TRBV10-2	NA	TRBJ2-7	CASSSDRGYEQYF
TRBV27	NA	TRBJ2-1	CASKEQLRANEQFF
TRBV25-1	NA	TRBJ2-1	CASSETEFEQFF
TRBV7-9	NA	TRBJ2-3	CASRGMGTDTQYF
TRBV7-9	few	TRBJ2-1	CASSKTTGHGSYNEQFF
TRBV30	few	TRBJ1-6	CAWTRDDSPLHF
TRBV10-3	few	TRBJ2-7	CAIAGTSGRDHEQYF
TRBV30	few	TRBJ1-2	CAWSSSEAWPGYTF
TRBV5-1	few	TRBJ2-7	CASSLEGDEQYF
TRBV30	NA	TRBJ1-6	CAWSEQGARSPLHF
TRBV28	NA	TRBJ1-4	CASSLTNEKLFF
TRBV4-3	NA	TRBJ2-2	CASSAGGRTGFTGELFF
TRBV19	few	TRBJ2-1	CASSLRLAGGTAYNEQFF
TRBV2	NA	TRBJ2-3	CASTRRGASTDTQYF
TRBV28	NA	TRBJ1-2	CASSTGQGRGGYTF
TRBV10-3	NA	TRBJ2-7	CAIKGQLADSYEQYF
TRBV19	NA	TRBJ1-1	CASSIDRDTEAFF
TRBV7-2	few	TRBJ2-1	CASSLGTGNEQFF
TRBV11-2	NA	TRBJ2-1	CASSLLVAAPGQMQFF
TRBV15	NA	TRBJ2-7	CATSRDEDREYEQYF
TRBV2	NA	TRBJ1-2	CASSGQGRHLGYTF
TRBV5-6	NA	TRBJ1-2	CASSLGRLYGYTF
TRBV20-1	NA	TRBJ2-4	CSAIAKNIQYF
TRBV5-1	few	TRBJ2-1	CASSFQGQGDNEQFF
TRBV25-1	NA	TRBJ2-5	CASGLQGNVETQYF
TRBV5-4	NA	TRBJ2-5	CASSLALLQETQYF
TRBV28	NA	TRBJ1-1	CASSLVGTARGAFF
TRBV30	NA	TRBJ2-7	CACRGAAGEQYF
TRBV30	NA	TRBJ1-5	CAWSVFISNQPQHF
TRBV7-2	few	TRBJ1-2	CASSMDRRNYGYTF
TRBV7-9	few	TRBJ2-7	CASSLGFLLGVQYF
TRBV7-7	few	TRBJ2-3	CASSPLAGGPTDTQYF
TRBV5-6	NA	TRBJ2-3	CASSFESGLYSPYTDTQYF
TRBV7-6	few	NA	CASSPLTGTYEQYF
TRBV6-5	NA	TRBJ2-7	CASSRDFYEQYF
TRBV6-6	few	TRBJ1-1	CASTQRVNTEAFF
TRBV2	few	TRBJ1-4	CASSQQGGLSEKLFF